What follows describes a single TCR beta chain. What it binds is not known. Trimming stripped 5 bases from V and 4 bases from J, with 20 bases between. Germline CDR1 SEHNR, CDR2 FQNEAQ (reference sequence). This CDR3 has 17 amino acids. The sample comes from a study of cytomegalovirus exposure and HLA in healthy donors. Use of 60 Vbeta and 13 Jbeta primers characterized the PCR. Sequencing used immunoSEQ multiplex PCR; TCRdb keeps in-frame clones, though not all of them. There are some 150,000 clones in the sample; more than 75% occur only once, and about 3.9% lies in the top ten. Study conclusions and caveats: Across donors, sequencing depth was assumed by presence/absence analyses to be roughly uniform.

The clonotype originates from a man aged 18 to 29 in good health and CMV-seronegative. Sequenced input: PBMCs. The J gene is TRBJ2-2, the V gene TRBV7-9; tentative D call: TRBD1 (6 bases). CDR3 in amino acids: CASSPRGRDQRTGELFF. CDR3 in DNA: TGTGCCAGCAGCCCCAGGGGCAGGGATCAGCGCACCGGGGAGCTGTTTTTT.